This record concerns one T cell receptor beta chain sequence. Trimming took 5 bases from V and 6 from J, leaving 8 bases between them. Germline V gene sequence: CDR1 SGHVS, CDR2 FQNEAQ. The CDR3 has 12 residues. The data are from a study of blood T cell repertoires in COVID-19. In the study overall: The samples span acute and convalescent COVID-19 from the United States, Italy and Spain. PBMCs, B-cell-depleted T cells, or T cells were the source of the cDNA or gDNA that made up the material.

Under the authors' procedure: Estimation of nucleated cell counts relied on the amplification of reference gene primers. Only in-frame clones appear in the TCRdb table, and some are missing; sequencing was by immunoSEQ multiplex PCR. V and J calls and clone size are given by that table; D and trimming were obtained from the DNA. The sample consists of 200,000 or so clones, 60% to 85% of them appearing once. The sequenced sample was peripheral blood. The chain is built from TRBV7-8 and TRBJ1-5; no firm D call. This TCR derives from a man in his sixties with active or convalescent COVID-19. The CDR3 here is CASSPYSQPQHF. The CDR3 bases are TGTGCCAGCAGCCCATACAGTCAGCCCCAGCATTTT. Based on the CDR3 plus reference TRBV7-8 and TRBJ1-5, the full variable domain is GAGVSQSPRYKVAKRGQDVALRCDPISGHVSLFWYQQALGQGPEFLTYFQNEAQLDKSGLPSDRFFAERPEGSVSTLKIQRTQQEDSAVYLCASSPYSQPQHFGDGTRLSIL.